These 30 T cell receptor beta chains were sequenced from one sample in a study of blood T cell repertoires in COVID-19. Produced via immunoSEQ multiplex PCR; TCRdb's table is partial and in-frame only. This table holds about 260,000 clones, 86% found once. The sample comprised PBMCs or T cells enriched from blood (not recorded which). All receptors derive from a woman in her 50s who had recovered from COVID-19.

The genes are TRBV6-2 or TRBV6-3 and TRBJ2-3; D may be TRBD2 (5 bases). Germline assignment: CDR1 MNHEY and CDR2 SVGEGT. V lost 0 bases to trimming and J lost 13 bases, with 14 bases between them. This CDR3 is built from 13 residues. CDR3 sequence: CASSYSRAAHEYF. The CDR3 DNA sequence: TGTGCCAGCAGTTACTCGAGGGCAGCACATGAGTATTTT.

Here the CDR3 DNA reads TGCGCCAGCAGGGGACAGGCCTATGTGTACACTGAAGCTTTCTTT. Translated: CASRGQAYVYTEAFF. The chain uses TRBV10-2 and TRBJ1-1; 8 nucleotides match TRBD1. V gave up 6 bases and J gave up 3 bases; unmatched junction bases: 9. The germline gives CDR1 WSHSY, CDR2 SAAADI. The CDR3 has 15 residues.

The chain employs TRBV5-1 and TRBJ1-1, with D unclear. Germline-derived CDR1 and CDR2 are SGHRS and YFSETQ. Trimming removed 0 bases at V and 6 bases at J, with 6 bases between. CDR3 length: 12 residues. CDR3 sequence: CASSLERAEAFF. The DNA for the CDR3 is TGCGCCAGCAGCTTGGAGAGGGCTGAAGCTTTCTTT.

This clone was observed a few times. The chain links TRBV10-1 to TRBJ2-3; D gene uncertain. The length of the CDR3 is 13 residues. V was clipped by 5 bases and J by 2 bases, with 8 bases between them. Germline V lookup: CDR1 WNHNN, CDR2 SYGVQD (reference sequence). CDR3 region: CASSSQVTDTQYF. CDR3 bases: TGCGCCAGCAGTTCCCAGGTCACAGATACGCAGTATTTT.

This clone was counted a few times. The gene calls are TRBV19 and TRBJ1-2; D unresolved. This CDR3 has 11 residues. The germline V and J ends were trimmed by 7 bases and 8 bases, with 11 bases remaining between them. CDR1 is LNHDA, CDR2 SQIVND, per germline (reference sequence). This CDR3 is CASKHGGGYTF. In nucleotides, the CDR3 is TGTGCCAGTAAACACGGAGGAGGCTACACCTTC.

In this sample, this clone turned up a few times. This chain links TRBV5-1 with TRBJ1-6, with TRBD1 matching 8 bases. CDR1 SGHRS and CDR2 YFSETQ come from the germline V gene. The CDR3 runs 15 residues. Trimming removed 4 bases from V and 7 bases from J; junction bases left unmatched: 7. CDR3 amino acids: CASSPRGQANSPLHF. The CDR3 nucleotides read TGCGCCAGCAGCCCAAGGGGACAGGCAAATTCACCCCTCCACTTT.

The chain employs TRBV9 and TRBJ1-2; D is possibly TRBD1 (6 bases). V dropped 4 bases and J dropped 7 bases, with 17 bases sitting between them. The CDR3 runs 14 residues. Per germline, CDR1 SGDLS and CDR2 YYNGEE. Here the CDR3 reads CASSLSNDRTGYTF. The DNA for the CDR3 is TGTGCCAGCAGCCTATCCAATGACAGGACTGGCTACACCTTC. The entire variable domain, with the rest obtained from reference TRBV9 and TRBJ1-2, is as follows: DSGVTQTPKHLITATGQRVTLRCSPRSGDLSVYWYQQSLDQGLQFLIQYYNGEERAKGNILERFSAQQFPDLHSELNLSSLELGDSALYFCASSLSNDRTGYTFGSGTRLTVV.

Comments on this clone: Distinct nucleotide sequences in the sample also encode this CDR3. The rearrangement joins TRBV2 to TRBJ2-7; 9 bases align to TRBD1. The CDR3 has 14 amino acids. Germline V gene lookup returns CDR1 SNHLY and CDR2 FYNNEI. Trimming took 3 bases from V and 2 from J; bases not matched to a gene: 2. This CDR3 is CASSEWTGAYEQYF. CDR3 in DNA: TGTGCCAGCAGTGAGTGGACAGGGGCCTACGAGCAGTACTTC.

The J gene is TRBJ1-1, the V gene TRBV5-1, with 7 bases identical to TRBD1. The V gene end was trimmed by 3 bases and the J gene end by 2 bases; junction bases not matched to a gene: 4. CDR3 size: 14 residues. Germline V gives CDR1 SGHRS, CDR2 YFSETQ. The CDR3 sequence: CASSWRQGNTEAFF. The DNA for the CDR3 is TGCGCCAGCAGCTGGCGACAGGGAAACACTGAAGCTTTCTTT.

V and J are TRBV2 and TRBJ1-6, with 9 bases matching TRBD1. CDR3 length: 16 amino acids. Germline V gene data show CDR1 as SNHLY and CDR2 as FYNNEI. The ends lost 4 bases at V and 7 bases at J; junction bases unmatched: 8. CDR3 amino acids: CASSGPRQGGNSPLHF. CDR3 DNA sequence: TGTGCCAGCAGTGGCCCCAGACAGGGGGGGAATTCACCCCTCCACTTT.

The CDR3 sequence: CASRKGTESNQPQHF. CDR3 in DNA: TGTGCCAGCAGAAAGGGGACAGAAAGCAATCAGCCCCAGCATTTT. This chain links TRBV27 with TRBJ1-5; 7 positions agree with TRBD1. Germline CDR1 and CDR2: MNHEY and SMNVEV (reference sequence). The CDR3 totals 15 residues. The V segment lost 6 bases and the J segment 1 base; nucleotides outside the gene matches: 6.

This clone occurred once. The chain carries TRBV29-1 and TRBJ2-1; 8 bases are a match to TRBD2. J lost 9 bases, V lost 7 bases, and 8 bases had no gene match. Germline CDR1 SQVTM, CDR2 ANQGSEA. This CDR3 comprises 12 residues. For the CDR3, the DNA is TGCAGCGGAAGAGCGGGAGCGTTTGAGCAGTTCTTC. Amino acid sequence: CSGRAGAFEQFF.

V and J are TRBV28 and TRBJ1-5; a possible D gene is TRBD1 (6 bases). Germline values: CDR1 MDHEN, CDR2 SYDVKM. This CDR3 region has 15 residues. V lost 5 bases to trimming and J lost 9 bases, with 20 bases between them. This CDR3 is CASSQGGGTVRPQHF. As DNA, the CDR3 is TGTGCCAGCAGTCAAGGGGGGGGCACCGTCCGGCCCCAGCATTTT.

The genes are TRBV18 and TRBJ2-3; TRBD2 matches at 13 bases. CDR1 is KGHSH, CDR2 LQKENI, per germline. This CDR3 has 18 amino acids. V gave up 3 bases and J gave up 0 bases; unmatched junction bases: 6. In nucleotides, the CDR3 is TGTGCCAGCTCACCCCTACTAGCGGGAGGGTGGAGCACAGATACGCAGTATTTT. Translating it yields CASSPLLAGGWSTDTQYF. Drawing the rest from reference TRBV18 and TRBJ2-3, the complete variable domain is NAGVMQNPRHLVRRRGQEARLRCSPMKGHSHVYWYRQLPEEGLKFMVYLQKENIIDESGMPKERFSAEFPKEGPSILRIQQVVRGDSAAYFCASSPLLAGGWSTDTQYFGPGTRLTVL.

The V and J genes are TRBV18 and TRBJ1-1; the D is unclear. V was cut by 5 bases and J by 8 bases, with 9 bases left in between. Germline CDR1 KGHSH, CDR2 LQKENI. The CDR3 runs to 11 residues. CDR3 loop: CASSGPGEAFF. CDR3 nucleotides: TGTGCCAGCTCAGGCCCGGGGGAAGCTTTCTTT.

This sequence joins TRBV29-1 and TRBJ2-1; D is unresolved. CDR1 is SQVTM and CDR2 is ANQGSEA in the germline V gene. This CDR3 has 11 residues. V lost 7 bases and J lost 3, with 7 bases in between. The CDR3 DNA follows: TGCAGCGCAACAAGCTACAATGAGCAGTTCTTC. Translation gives CSATSYNEQFF.

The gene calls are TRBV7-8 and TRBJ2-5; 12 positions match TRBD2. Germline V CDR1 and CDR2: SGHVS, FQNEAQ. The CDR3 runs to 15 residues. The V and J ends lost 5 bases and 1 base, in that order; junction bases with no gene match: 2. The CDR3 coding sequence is TGTGCCAGCAGCGCTAGCGGGGGGGTCCAAGAGACCCAGTACTTC. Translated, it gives CASSASGGVQETQYF.

This CDR3 is CASSPRNYGYTF. The CDR3 DNA is TGTGCCAGCAGTCCCCGGAACTATGGCTACACCTTC. The V and J genes are TRBV28 and TRBJ1-2; D unclear. This CDR3 has 12 residues. V dropped 5 bases and J dropped 2 bases, with 6 bases sitting between them. Germline CDR1 reads MDHEN; CDR2 reads SYDVKM.

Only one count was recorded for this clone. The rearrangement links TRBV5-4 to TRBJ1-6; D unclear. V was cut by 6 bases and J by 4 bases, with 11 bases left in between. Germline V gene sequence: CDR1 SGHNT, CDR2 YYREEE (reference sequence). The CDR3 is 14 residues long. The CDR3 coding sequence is TGTGCCAGCACCCCTCCGGGTTATAATTCACCCCTCCACTTT. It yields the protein CASTPPGYNSPLHF.

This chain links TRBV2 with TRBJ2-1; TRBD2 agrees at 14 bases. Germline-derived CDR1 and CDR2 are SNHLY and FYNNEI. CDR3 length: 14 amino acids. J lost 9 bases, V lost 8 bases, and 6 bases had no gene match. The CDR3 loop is CASQTSGGAREQFF. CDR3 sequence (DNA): TGTGCCAGCCAGACTAGCGGGGGGGCCCGTGAGCAGTTCTTC.

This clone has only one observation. DNA of the CDR3: TGTGCCAGCACTGTTAGCGGGGGGGACACCGGGGAGCTGTTTTTT. It codes for CASTVSGGDTGELFF. This chain links TRBV21-1 with TRBJ2-2; the D call TRBD2 from the table was never checked on the DNA. TRBV21-1 is annotated as a pseudogene. CDR3 size: 15 residues.

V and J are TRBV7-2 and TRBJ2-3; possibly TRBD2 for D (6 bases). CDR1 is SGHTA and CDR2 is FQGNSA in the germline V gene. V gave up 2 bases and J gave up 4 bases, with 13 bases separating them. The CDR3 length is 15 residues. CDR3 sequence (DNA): TGTGCCAGCAGCTTATGGGCGGGGTTGTCAGATACGCAGTATTTT. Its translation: CASSLWAGLSDTQYF.

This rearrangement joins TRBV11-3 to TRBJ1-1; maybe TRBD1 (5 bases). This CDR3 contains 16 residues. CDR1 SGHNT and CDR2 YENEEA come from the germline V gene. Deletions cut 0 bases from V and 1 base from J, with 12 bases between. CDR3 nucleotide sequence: TGTGCCAGCAGCTTAGATCTGACAGAACCGAACACTGAAGCTTTCTTT. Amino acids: CASSLDLTEPNTEAFF.

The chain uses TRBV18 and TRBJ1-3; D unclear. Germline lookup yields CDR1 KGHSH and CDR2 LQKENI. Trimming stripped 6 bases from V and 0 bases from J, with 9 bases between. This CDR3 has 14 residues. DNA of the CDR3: TGTGCCAGCTCTTTCGACACCTCTGGAAACACCATATATTTT. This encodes CASSFDTSGNTIYF.

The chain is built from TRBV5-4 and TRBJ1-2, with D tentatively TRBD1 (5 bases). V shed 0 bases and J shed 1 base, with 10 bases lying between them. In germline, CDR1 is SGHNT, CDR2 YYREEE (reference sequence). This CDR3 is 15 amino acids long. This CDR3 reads CASSLADNLNYGYTF. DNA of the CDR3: TGTGCCAGCAGCTTGGCGGACAACCTTAACTATGGCTACACCTTC.

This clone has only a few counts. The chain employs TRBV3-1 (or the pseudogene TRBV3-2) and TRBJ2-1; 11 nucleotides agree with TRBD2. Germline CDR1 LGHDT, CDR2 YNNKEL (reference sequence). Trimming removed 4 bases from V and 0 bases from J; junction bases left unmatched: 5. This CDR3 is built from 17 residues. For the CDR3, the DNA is TGTGCCAGCAGCCTCACGGGACTAGCGGACTCCTACAATGAGCAGTTCTTC. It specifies CASSLTGLADSYNEQFF.

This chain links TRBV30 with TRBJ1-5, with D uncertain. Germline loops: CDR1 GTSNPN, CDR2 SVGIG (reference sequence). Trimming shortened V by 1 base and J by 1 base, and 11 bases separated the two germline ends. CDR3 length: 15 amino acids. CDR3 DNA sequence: TGTGCCTGGAGTGGGTCTTTGGGCAGCAATCAGCCCCAGCATTTT. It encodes CAWSGSLGSNQPQHF.

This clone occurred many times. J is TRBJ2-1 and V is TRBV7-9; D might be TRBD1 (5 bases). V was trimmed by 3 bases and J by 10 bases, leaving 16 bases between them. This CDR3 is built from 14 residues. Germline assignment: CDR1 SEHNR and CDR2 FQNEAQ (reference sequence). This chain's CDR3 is CASSFGAGREEQFF. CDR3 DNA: TGTGCCAGCAGCTTTGGGGCCGGGCGAGAGGAGCAGTTCTTC.

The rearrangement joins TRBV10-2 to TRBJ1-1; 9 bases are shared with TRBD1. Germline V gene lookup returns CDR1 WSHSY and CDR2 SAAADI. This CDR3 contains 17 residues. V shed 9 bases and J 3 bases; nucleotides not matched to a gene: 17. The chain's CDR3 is CARRPRTGGFIDTEAFF. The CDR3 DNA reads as TGCGCCAGAAGACCTCGTACAGGGGGCTTCATTGACACTGAAGCTTTCTTT.

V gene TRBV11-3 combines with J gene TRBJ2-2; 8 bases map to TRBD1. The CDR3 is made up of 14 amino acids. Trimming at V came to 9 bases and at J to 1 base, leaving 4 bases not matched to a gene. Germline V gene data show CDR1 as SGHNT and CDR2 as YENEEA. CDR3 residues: CASRQGRNTGELFF. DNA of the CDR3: TGTGCCAGTAGACAGGGGAGGAACACCGGGGAGCTGTTTTTT.